Listed below are T cell receptor beta chains from one sample, sequenced in a study of neoadjuvant nivolumab and ipilimumab in lung cancer. The data were produced by immunoSEQ multiplex PCR, yet TCRdb's version contains in-frame clones alone and is incomplete. This sample has some 27,000 clones; around 80% occur once, and the top ten carry roughly 6.2%. This specimen was peripheral blood, taken before neoadjuvant nivolumab, alone or with ipilimumab. All receptors derive from an adult with non-small cell lung cancer. The CDR3 runs from the conserved cysteine through the conserved F or W. D genes are given only for firm matches. Size is omitted from some rows. Given values are once, few, many or a class for expanded clones.

d_gene: TRBD1
v_gene: TRBV2
j_gene: TRBJ1-5
abundance: NA
CDR3nt: TGTGCCAGCAGTGTCTTTCCGCGGGCAGGGGGACATCAGCCCCAGCATTTT
CDR3aa: CASSVFPRAGGHQPQHF

d_gene: TRBD1
v_gene: TRBV6-1
j_gene: TRBJ2-7
abundance: NA
CDR3nt: TGTGCCAGCAGTGAAAGGCTGGGACAGGGGTCAGCGATCTACGAGCAGTACTTC
CDR3aa: CASSERLGQGSAIYEQYF

d_gene: NA
v_gene: TRBV6-5
j_gene: TRBJ1-1
abundance: NA
CDR3nt: TGTGCCAGCAGTTACGGGTCTCGGGGTGAAGCTTTCTTT
CDR3aa: CASSYGSRGEAFF

d_gene: TRBD1
v_gene: TRBV5-4
j_gene: TRBJ1-2
abundance: NA
CDR3nt: TGTGCCAGCAGCTTGCGCCCCACAGGGGGCGGTGGGGGCTACACCTTC
CDR3aa: CASSLRPTGGGGGYTF

d_gene: NA
v_gene: TRBV5-1
j_gene: TRBJ1-1
abundance: NA
CDR3nt: TGCGCCAGCAGTCTGACGGATGGGGTTGAAGCTTTCTTT
CDR3aa: CASSLTDGVEAFF

d_gene: NA
v_gene: TRBV4-1
j_gene: TRBJ2-2
abundance: NA
CDR3nt: TGCGCCAGCAGCCAAGCCCAACAGCATTCTACCGGGGAGCTGTTTTTT
CDR3aa: CASSQAQQHSTGELFF

d_gene: TRBD2
v_gene: TRBV11-2
j_gene: TRBJ2-3
abundance: once
CDR3nt: TGTGCCAGCAGCTTAAGCTTAGCGGGGAACACAGATACGCAGTATTTT
CDR3aa: CASSLSLAGNTDTQYF

d_gene: TRBD1
v_gene: TRBV7-2
j_gene: TRBJ2-2
abundance: NA
CDR3nt: TGTGCCAGCAGCTTACAGGGGGTCCCCGGGGAGCTGTTTTTT
CDR3aa: CASSLQGVPGELFF

d_gene: NA
v_gene: TRBV19
j_gene: TRBJ2-5
abundance: NA
CDR3nt: TGTGCCAGTAGTTGGGGGTTACAAGAGACCCAGTACTTC
CDR3aa: CASSWGLQETQYF

d_gene: NA
v_gene: TRBV28
j_gene: TRBJ1-6
abundance: NA
CDR3nt: TGTGCCAGCAGTCCCTCGGGGGGCTCCTTTAATTCACCCCTCCACTTT
CDR3aa: CASSPSGGSFNSPLHF

d_gene: TRBD2
v_gene: TRBV5-1
j_gene: TRBJ2-2
abundance: NA
CDR3nt: TGCGCCAGCAGCTTAAGCGGGGGCCGAGACACCGGGGAGCTGTTTTTT
CDR3aa: CASSLSGGRDTGELFF

d_gene: TRBD2
v_gene: TRBV4-1
j_gene: TRBJ2-1
abundance: once
CDR3nt: TGCGCCAGCAGCCCTCCCCTAGCGGGGGGCTACAATGAGCAGTTCTTC
CDR3aa: CASSPPLAGGYNEQFF

d_gene: NA
v_gene: TRBV9
j_gene: TRBJ2-1
abundance: NA
CDR3nt: TGTGCCAGCAGCGTACAACCGGGGGCGTACAATGAGCAGTTCTTC
CDR3aa: CASSVQPGAYNEQFF

d_gene: NA
v_gene: TRBV2
j_gene: TRBJ1-6
abundance: NA
CDR3nt: TGTGCCAGCAGTGAAACCGGGGGGCTTGATTCACCCCTCCACTTT
CDR3aa: CASSETGGLDSPLHF

d_gene: TRBD2
v_gene: TRBV14
j_gene: TRBJ2-1
abundance: NA
CDR3nt: TGTGCCAGCAGCAGCCACAAACGGGGGGGCGGGAATGAGCAGTTCTTC
CDR3aa: CASSSHKRGGGNEQFF

d_gene: NA
v_gene: TRBV27
j_gene: TRBJ1-6
abundance: NA
CDR3nt: TGTGCCAGCAGTTTAAGACAGTCCAATTCACCCCTCCACTTT
CDR3aa: CASSLRQSNSPLHF

d_gene: NA
v_gene: TRBV12-5
j_gene: TRBJ2-1
abundance: NA
CDR3nt: TGTGCTAGTGGTTTGGAGGTCGGGGGTTCCTACAATGAGCAGTTCTTC
CDR3aa: CASGLEVGGSYNEQFF

d_gene: TRBD1
v_gene: TRBV25-1
j_gene: TRBJ1-6
abundance: NA
CDR3nt: TGTGCCAGCAGTGATCTGGACAGGGATAATTCACCCCTCCACTTT
CDR3aa: CASSDLDRDNSPLHF

d_gene: NA
v_gene: TRBV7-2
j_gene: TRBJ1-5
abundance: NA
CDR3nt: TGTGCCAGCAGCCCCCGTGGGGGGCCATATAGCAATCAGCCCCAGCATTTT
CDR3aa: CASSPRGGPYSNQPQHF

d_gene: NA
v_gene: TRBV2
j_gene: TRBJ2-3
abundance: NA
CDR3nt: TGTGCCAGCAGGTTCCTCAATACGCAGTATTTT
CDR3aa: CASRFLNTQYF

d_gene: TRBD1
v_gene: TRBV5-4
j_gene: TRBJ1-1
abundance: NA
CDR3nt: TGTGCCAGCAGCCACCCCGACAGGGAGAGAGCTTTCTTT
CDR3aa: CASSHPDRERAFF

d_gene: NA
v_gene: TRBV29-1
j_gene: TRBJ2-7
abundance: NA
CDR3nt: TGCAGCGTTGATAAAGGTGGGGGCGCGAGCGAGCAGTACTTC
CDR3aa: CSVDKGGGASEQYF

d_gene: TRBD1
v_gene: TRBV29-1
j_gene: TRBJ2-2
abundance: NA
CDR3nt: TGCAGCGTTGGGGGACAGGGGAACACCGGGGAGCTGTTTTTT
CDR3aa: CSVGGQGNTGELFF

d_gene: TRBD2
v_gene: TRBV5-1
j_gene: TRBJ2-1
abundance: NA
CDR3nt: TGCGCCAGCAGCTTGGACGGGGGGGCCGGGAATGAGCAGTTCTTC
CDR3aa: CASSLDGGAGNEQFF

d_gene: TRBD1
v_gene: TRBV5-1
j_gene: TRBJ1-2
abundance: NA
CDR3nt: TGCGCCAGCAGCTTGGCGGACAGGACCTATGGCTACACCTTC
CDR3aa: CASSLADRTYGYTF

d_gene: NA
v_gene: TRBV19
j_gene: TRBJ1-4
abundance: NA
CDR3nt: TGTGCCAGTGTCGGGGGATTCGGTGAAAAACTGTTTTTT
CDR3aa: CASVGGFGEKLFF

d_gene: NA
v_gene: TRBV28
j_gene: TRBJ1-2
abundance: NA
CDR3nt: TGTGCCAGCAGTACGCCGGGGGGTTTGGACACCTTC
CDR3aa: CASSTPGGLDTF

d_gene: TRBD1
v_gene: TRBV6-1
j_gene: TRBJ2-1
abundance: NA
CDR3nt: TGTGCCAGCAAGGGACAGGGATCCTACAATGAGCAGTTCTTC
CDR3aa: CASKGQGSYNEQFF

d_gene: NA
v_gene: TRBV28
j_gene: TRBJ1-1
abundance: NA
CDR3nt: TGTGCCAGCAGTTCACCTCCCCTGCCGCCTGAAGCTTTCTTT
CDR3aa: CASSSPPLPPEAFF

d_gene: TRBD1
v_gene: TRBV6-5
j_gene: TRBJ1-4
abundance: NA
CDR3nt: TGTGCCAGCAGACGGGATCTGACAGGGGTGGAAAAACTGTTTTTT
CDR3aa: CASRRDLTGVEKLFF

d_gene: TRBD1
v_gene: TRBV27
j_gene: TRBJ1-1
abundance: NA
CDR3nt: TGTGCCAGCAGTTGGGACAGCAACACTGAAGCTTTCTTT
CDR3aa: CASSWDSNTEAFF

d_gene: NA
v_gene: TRBV10-3
j_gene: TRBJ2-7
abundance: few
CDR3nt: TGTGCCACCACGCCGACCGACACCCCCTACGAGCAGTACTTC
CDR3aa: CATTPTDTPYEQYF

d_gene: NA
v_gene: TRBV5-4
j_gene: TRBJ2-2
abundance: few
CDR3nt: TGTGCCAGCAGCTTGGAAATGGGAATTGGGGAGCTGTTTTTT
CDR3aa: CASSLEMGIGELFF

d_gene: NA
v_gene: TRBV7-2
j_gene: TRBJ2-7
abundance: NA
CDR3nt: TGTGCCAGCAGGAGCGGGCTAGCGAGGGGCAACGAGCAGTACTTC
CDR3aa: CASRSGLARGNEQYF

d_gene: NA
v_gene: TRBV15
j_gene: TRBJ1-1
abundance: NA
CDR3nt: TGTGCCACCAGCAGACAGAACACTGAAGCTTTCTTT
CDR3aa: CATSRQNTEAFF

d_gene: NA
v_gene: TRBV6-5
j_gene: TRBJ1-3
abundance: NA
CDR3nt: TGTGCCAGCAGTTACGACGGATTTCGGGGAAACACCATATATTTT
CDR3aa: CASSYDGFRGNTIYF

d_gene: NA
v_gene: TRBV19
j_gene: TRBJ1-4
abundance: NA
CDR3nt: TGTGCCAGTAGTTTGGGATATGAAAAACTGTTTTTT
CDR3aa: CASSLGYEKLFF

d_gene: TRBD1
v_gene: TRBV18
j_gene: TRBJ2-4
abundance: NA
CDR3nt: TGTGCCAGCTCACCACGACAGGGGCCCAAAAACATTCAGTACTTC
CDR3aa: CASSPRQGPKNIQYF

d_gene: NA
v_gene: TRBV4-1
j_gene: TRBJ1-4
abundance: NA
CDR3nt: TGCGCCAGCAGCCAATCTCCGGGAGCCGGGATTGAAAAACTGTTTTTT
CDR3aa: CASSQSPGAGIEKLFF

d_gene: NA
v_gene: TRBV2
j_gene: TRBJ1-2
abundance: few
CDR3nt: TGTGCCAGCAGTGAGGGGGGCTACACCTTC
CDR3aa: CASSEGGYTF

d_gene: NA
v_gene: TRBV7-2
j_gene: TRBJ2-1
abundance: NA
CDR3nt: TGTGCCAGCAGCTTAGCCGGTCGGGGGAGGTACAATGAGCAGTTCTTC
CDR3aa: CASSLAGRGRYNEQFF

d_gene: NA
v_gene: TRBV7-9
j_gene: TRBJ2-7
abundance: NA
CDR3nt: TGTGCCAGCAGCTTTCCCGGGCAGGGACCCTACGAGCAGTACTTC
CDR3aa: CASSFPGQGPYEQYF

d_gene: NA
v_gene: TRBV7-2
j_gene: TRBJ1-3
abundance: few
CDR3nt: TGTGCCAGCAGCCTTGACGTCAGCCCTGGAAACACCATATATTTT
CDR3aa: CASSLDVSPGNTIYF

d_gene: NA
v_gene: TRBV2
j_gene: TRBJ1-5
abundance: NA
CDR3nt: TGTGCCAGCAGCGTGGGGGGGAATCAGCCCCAGCATTTT
CDR3aa: CASSVGGNQPQHF

d_gene: NA
v_gene: TRBV5-1
j_gene: TRBJ2-3
abundance: NA
CDR3nt: TGCGCCAGCAGCTTCCGGGGCTCCTTTGGTGAGGATACGCAGTATTTT
CDR3aa: CASSFRGSFGEDTQYF

d_gene: NA
v_gene: TRBV11-3
j_gene: TRBJ1-1
abundance: medium-sized
CDR3nt: TGTGCCAGCAGCTTAGGAAGCAGGAACACTGAAGCTTTCTTT
CDR3aa: CASSLGSRNTEAFF

d_gene: NA
v_gene: TRBV2
j_gene: TRBJ1-5
abundance: NA
CDR3nt: TGTGCCAGCAGTGATGGGGTTTCGCGCAATCAGCCCCAGCATTTT
CDR3aa: CASSDGVSRNQPQHF

d_gene: TRBD1
v_gene: TRBV7-2
j_gene: TRBJ1-5
abundance: NA
CDR3nt: TGTGCCAGCAGCTTACTCGGGACAGGGTATGTTGTCCAGCCCCAGCATTTT
CDR3aa: CASSLLGTGYVVQPQHF

d_gene: NA
v_gene: TRBV21-1
j_gene: TRBJ2-7
abundance: once
CDR3nt: TGTGCCAGTTTAGACATTAGATCCTACGAGCAGTACTTC
CDR3aa: CASLDIRSYEQYF

d_gene: TRBD1
v_gene: TRBV28
j_gene: TRBJ1-5
abundance: once
CDR3nt: TGTGCCACCACGGCCGGGACAGGGTTGAATCAGCCCCAGCATTTT
CDR3aa: CATTAGTGLNQPQHF

d_gene: NA
v_gene: TRBV19
j_gene: TRBJ1-4
abundance: NA
CDR3nt: TGTGCCAGTAATCCCGGGCCTGCAGAAAAACTGTTTTTT
CDR3aa: CASNPGPAEKLFF

d_gene: TRBD1
v_gene: TRBV4-2
j_gene: TRBJ1-5
abundance: NA
CDR3nt: TGTGCCAGCAGCCAAGATCAGGGGGGAGGACAGCCCCAGCATTTT
CDR3aa: CASSQDQGGGQPQHF

d_gene: NA
v_gene: TRBV5-5
j_gene: TRBJ1-1
abundance: few
CDR3nt: TGTGCCAGCAGCTCGATAGACAGGAGGGGAGGGAACACTGAAGCTTTCTTT
CDR3aa: CASSSIDRRGGNTEAFF

d_gene: NA
v_gene: TRBV9
j_gene: TRBJ2-5
abundance: NA
CDR3nt: TGTGCCAGCAGCGTTAGCGGTTACCAAGAGACCCAGTACTTC
CDR3aa: CASSVSGYQETQYF

d_gene: TRBD1
v_gene: TRBV18
j_gene: TRBJ2-4
abundance: NA
CDR3nt: TGTGCCAGCTCCCTTGACAGGGGGCCCCCCAAAAACATTCAGTACTTC
CDR3aa: CASSLDRGPPKNIQYF